These 3 T cell receptor beta chains originate from one sample sequenced in a study of Ad26.COV2.S vaccination and SARS-CoV-2 variants. As for treatment: about 20 received Ad26.COV2.S at low or high dose, single or two shots; 5 received placebo; per-sample allocation not given. Each sample was drawn 63 days after the first injection (of vaccine or placebo). Libraries were prepared by immunoSEQ multiplex PCR; TCRdb keeps only in-frame clonotypes and omits some of them. Of hundreds of thousands of clones listed, about nine tenths are singletons. The specimen comprised peripheral blood, sampled in a trial of Ad26.COV2.S vaccine versus placebo. These receptors originate from a person between 18 and 59 years old who received the Ad26.COV2.S COVID-19 vaccine or a placebo.

V is TRBV3-1 (or the pseudogene TRBV3-2) and J is TRBJ1-2; D is possibly TRBD1 (5 bases). Trimming removed 1 base from V and 5 bases from J, with 14 bases in between. Germline V gene sequence: CDR1 LGHDT, CDR2 YNNKEL (reference sequence). The CDR3 is 15 residues long. The CDR3 sequence: CASSQATQGMYGYTF. CDR3 in DNA: TGTGCCAGCAGCCAAGCCACCCAGGGAATGTATGGCTACACCTTC.

The rearrangement joins TRBV11-3 to TRBJ2-3, with 7 bases fitting TRBD2. This CDR3 contains 15 residues. J gave up 0 bases and V 5 bases, and 5 bases lay outside the gene matches. Per germline, CDR1 SGHNT and CDR2 YENEEA. CDR3 loop: CASSPGGISTDTQYF. The CDR3 nucleotides are TGTGCCAGCAGCCCCGGGGGGATCAGCACAGATACGCAGTATTTT.

This chain uses TRBV7-2 with TRBJ2-4, with TRBD2 matching 7 bases. The germline CDR1 and CDR2 sequences are SGHTA and FQGNSA. J lost 9 bases, V lost 1 base, and 3 bases had no gene match. CDR3 length equals 13 residues. CDR3 bases: TGTGCCAGCAGCTTAGGGGAGGGGAGCATTCAGTACTTC. Protein: CASSLGEGSIQYF.